The 15 T cell receptor beta chains reported below all come from one sample, sequenced in a study of OX40 agonist ivuxolimab in advanced cancers. Sequenced by immunoSEQ multiplex PCR; TCRdb stores in-frame clones only, minus some. The repertoire consists of roughly 80,000 clones, with about 93% occurring once and the leading ten covering 0.32%. The source material was CD4+ or CD8+ T cells sorted from blood, sampled in a trial of the OX40 agonist ivuxolimab. These receptors were taken from an adult with an advanced solid tumor such as melanoma, head and neck, liver or kidney cancer.

This sequence joins TRBV27 and TRBJ2-1; 10 bases map to TRBD1. This CDR3 has 16 amino acids. Germline loops: CDR1 MNHEY, CDR2 SMNVEV (reference sequence). The trim removed 5 bases at V and 9 bases at J, leaving 13 bases unmatched. In DNA, the CDR3 is TGTGCCAGCAGTGCCGCCGGGACAGGGGTTTCGGGTGAGCAGTTCTTC. Translating it yields CASSAAGTGVSGEQFF.

This clone has only one observation. Here the CDR3 DNA reads TGTGCCAGCAGCTTAGTGGAATCTGGAAACACCATATATTTT. This encodes CASSLVESGNTIYF. This chain joins TRBV11-2 and TRBJ1-3; D is ambiguous. This CDR3 comprises 14 residues. Trimming cost V 1 base and J 1 base, with 5 bases left between them. The V gene's germline CDR1 is SGHAT and CDR2 FQNNGV.

This sequence joins TRBV20-1 and TRBJ2-5; D is unclear. Germline CDR1 DFQATT, CDR2 SNEGSKA (reference sequence). The CDR3 contains 10 residues. The ends were cut back, 3 bases at V and 7 bases at J, with 6 bases in the middle. CDR3 sequence (DNA): TGCAGTGCTAGCGCAGCGACCCAGTACTTC. Protein product: CSASAATQYF.

This chain links TRBV10-3 with TRBJ2-1, with 9 bases aligning to TRBD1. The V segment lost 0 bases and the J segment 8 bases; nucleotides outside the gene matches: 14. The CDR3 contains 18 residues. In germline, CDR1 is ENHRY, CDR2 SYGVKD. The CDR3: CAISESRSAGTGFDEQFF. CDR3 bases: TGTGCCATCAGTGAGTCGAGGTCTGCAGGGACAGGGTTCGATGAGCAGTTCTTC.

This sequence joins TRBV7-8 and TRBJ1-6, with D hard to call. Trimming left V 1 base short and J 3 bases short, with 13 bases between. Germline V CDR1 and CDR2: SGHVS, FQNEAQ. This CDR3 is built from 17 residues. The CDR3: CASSLVGSRYYNSPLHF. The CDR3 coding sequence is TGTGCCAGCAGCTTAGTGGGGAGTCGGTACTATAATTCACCCCTCCACTTT.

This chain joins TRBV19 and TRBJ1-3; 10 bases are a match to TRBD1. The germline V gene has CDR1 LNHDA and CDR2 SQIVND (reference sequence). The CDR3 spans 14 residues. The V gene end was trimmed by 6 bases and the J gene end by 6 bases; junction bases not matched to a gene: 5. The CDR3 nucleotides are TGTGCCAGTAGGACGGGACAGGGGTTAAACACCATATATTTT. It translates to CASRTGQGLNTIYF.

The rearrangement joins TRBV21-1 to TRBJ2-7; the listed D gene, TRBD2, was not tested against the DNA. TRBV21-1 is noted as a pseudogene. This CDR3 has 19 residues. The CDR3: CASSKGKITLLYSSYEQYF. CDR3 coding DNA: TGTGCCAGCAGCAAAGGCAAGATAACACTACTCTATAGCTCCTACGAGCAGTACTTC.

J is TRBJ1-1 and V is TRBV4-1; D not resolved. CDR3 length equals 16 residues. Germline CDR1 and CDR2: MGHRA and YSYEKL. V lost 0 bases and J 3 bases, leaving 14 bases between the germline ends. The CDR3 is CASSQDLQVIYTEAFF. DNA for the CDR3: TGCGCCAGCAGCCAAGATCTACAAGTGATATACACTGAAGCTTTCTTT.

This chain uses TRBV19 with TRBJ1-1, with D tentatively TRBD1 (5 bases). Germline values: CDR1 LNHDA, CDR2 SQIVND (reference sequence). CDR3 length: 14 residues. V shed 3 bases and J shed 0 bases, with 8 bases lying between them. CDR3 nucleotide sequence: TGTGCCAGTAGTATTGCAGGGTTGAACACTGAAGCTTTCTTT. Its translation: CASSIAGLNTEAFF.

CDR3 nucleotide sequence: TGTGCCAGAAGCTTCGGGACTAGGTCGATAGAAGGTGAGCAGTTCTTC. Translating it yields CARSFGTRSIEGEQFF. V usage is TRBV5-3 and J usage is TRBJ2-1, with 8 bases fitting TRBD2. TRBV5-3 is sorted into the ORF group, with uncertain function. J gave up 9 bases and V 2 bases, and 13 bases lay outside the gene matches. This CDR3 spans 16 amino acids.

This rearrangement joins TRBV7-9 to TRBJ2-1, with D perhaps matching TRBD1 (5 bases). CDR3 length: 15 amino acids. V was pared by 5 bases and J by 3 bases, with 14 bases between. Germline V lookup: CDR1 SEHNR, CDR2 FQNEAQ (reference sequence). The CDR3 here is CASSPGDRIYNEQFF. The CDR3 DNA reads as TGTGCCAGCAGCCCCGGAGACAGAATCTACAATGAGCAGTTCTTC. Supplemented by reference TRBV7-9 and TRBJ2-1, the full variable domain reads DTGVSQNPRHKITKRGQNVTFRCDPISEHNRLYWYRQTLGQGPEFLTYFQNEAQLEKSRLLSDRFSAERPKGSFSTLEIQRTEQGDSAMYLCASSPGDRIYNEQFFGPGTRLTVL.

This chain uses TRBV10-3 with TRBJ1-2; 7 positions match TRBD1. CDR1 and CDR2 (germline): ENHRY, SYGVKD. There are 13 residues in the CDR3. J was trimmed by 4 bases and V by 7 bases; bases with no gene match: 6. CDR3 bases: TGTGCCATCACCGACAGGGAAACCTATGGCTACACCTTC. This codes for CAITDRETYGYTF.

The count of this clone is one. The chain has TRBV2 and TRBJ1-1, with D possibly matching TRBD1 (5 bases). The CDR3 is 15 amino acids. The germline V gene has CDR1 SNHLY and CDR2 FYNNEI. V lost 6 bases, J lost 6 bases, and 20 bases lay in between. This CDR3 reads CASRKLRGEEAEAFF. The CDR3 DNA is TGTGCCAGCAGAAAATTGCGGGGGGAGGAGGCTGAAGCTTTCTTT.

In its sample, this clone was seen once. V usage is TRBV14 and J usage is TRBJ2-7; the D is unclear. The CDR3 has 13 residues. Trimming left V 1 base short and J 6 bases short, with 10 bases between. CDR1 SGHDN and CDR2 FVKESK come from the germline V gene. Written as DNA, the CDR3 is TGTGCCAGCAGCCAAGGGCCTCTTGTCGAGCAGTACTTC. Its protein is CASSQGPLVEQYF.

This rearrangement joins TRBV10-1 to TRBJ2-7; no definite D call. V was trimmed by 0 bases and J by 3 bases, leaving 6 bases between them. Germline CDR1 and CDR2: WNHNN and SYGVQD (reference sequence). The CDR3 has 13 amino acids. This CDR3 reads CASSESPGYEQYF. CDR3 nucleotide sequence: TGCGCCAGCAGTGAGTCGCCAGGCTACGAGCAGTACTTC.